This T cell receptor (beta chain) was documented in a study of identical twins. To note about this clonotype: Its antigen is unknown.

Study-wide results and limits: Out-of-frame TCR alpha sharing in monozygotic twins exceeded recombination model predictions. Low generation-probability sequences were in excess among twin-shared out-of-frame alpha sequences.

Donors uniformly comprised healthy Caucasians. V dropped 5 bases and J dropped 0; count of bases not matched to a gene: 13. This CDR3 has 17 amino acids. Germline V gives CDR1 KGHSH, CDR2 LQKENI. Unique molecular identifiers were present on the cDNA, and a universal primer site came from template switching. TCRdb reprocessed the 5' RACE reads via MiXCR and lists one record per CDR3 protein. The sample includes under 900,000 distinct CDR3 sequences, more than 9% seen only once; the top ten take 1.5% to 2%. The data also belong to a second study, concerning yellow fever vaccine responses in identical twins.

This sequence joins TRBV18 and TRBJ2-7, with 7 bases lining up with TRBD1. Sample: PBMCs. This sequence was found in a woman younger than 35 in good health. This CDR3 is CASSRGPRTGNSYEQYF. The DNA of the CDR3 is TGTGCCAGCTCAAGGGGCCCGAGGACAGGAAACTCCTACGAGCAGTACTTC.